These 7 T cell receptor beta chains share one sample of origin, sequenced in a study of metastatic and nonmetastatic thyroid tumors. All patients were treatment-naive before thyroid surgery. TCRdb re-processed the PCR reads through MiXCR. The data hold roughly 38,000 clones, with around an eighth observed a single time. Sequenced: blood. The origin of the receptors is a male donor with papillary thyroid cancer or a benign thyroid nodule (not recorded which). Some clones in this sample may be carry-over from other donors' samples.

This clone was recorded a few times. The chain carries TRBV5-6 and TRBJ2-7; 10 bases are shared with TRBD2. The CDR3 sequence is 15 residues long. Germline V lookup: CDR1 SGHDT, CDR2 YYEEEE. After removal of 4 bases from V and 3 bases from J, the junction contained 7 bases not matched to a gene. The DNA of the CDR3 is TGTGCCAGCAGCCGTCTAGCGGGAGTGTACTACGAGCAGTACTTC. Its translation: CASSRLAGVYYEQYF.

This clone has a handful of counts. This may be a read error, as it is one base from a much larger clone. The rearrangement joins TRBV6-5 to TRBJ2-3, with a possible D match to TRBD1 (6 bases). Trimming took 4 bases from V and 6 from J, leaving 17 bases between them. Germline lookup yields CDR1 MNHEY and CDR2 SVGAGI. CDR3 length: 15 residues. CDR3 coding DNA: TGTGCCAGCAGTTCCGCCGGAACAGGGTGGGATACGCAGTATTTT. As protein: CASSSAGTGWDTQYF.

This clone was counted ten times or more. This chain joins TRBV5-1 and TRBJ1-6; TRBD1 agrees at 8 bases. From germline, CDR1 is SGHRS and CDR2 YFSETQ. The CDR3 loop spans 14 amino acids. Trimming at V came to 5 bases and at J to 10 bases, leaving 8 bases not matched to a gene. In DNA, the CDR3 is TGCGCCAGCAGGTCGGGGCAGGGGGCATCACCCCTCCACTTT. Its translation: CASRSGQGASPLHF.

About this clone itself: A much larger clone is a single base away; this may be a read error. No conserved phenylalanine or tryptophan is present at the end of the CDR3, so a read error is the likely explanation. The DNA for the CDR3 is TGCAGTGCTAGAGCACTAGCTAGTCATACGCAGTATCTT. This gives the protein CSARALASHTQYL. V usage is TRBV20-1 and J usage is TRBJ2-3, with a weak D call TRBD2 (6 bases). V was cut by 1 base and J by 7 bases, with 12 bases left in between. This CDR3 is 13 amino acids long. Germline V gene data show CDR1 as DFQATT and CDR2 as SNEGSKA (reference sequence).

As concerns this clone: This could be a read error, since a much larger clone is one nucleotide away. Since no conserved phenylalanine or tryptophan closes the CDR3, a read error is the likely cause. The V call is TRBV4-1, the J call TRBJ2-2; TRBD2 is a possible D gene (7 bases). V dropped 2 bases and J dropped 0 bases, with 19 bases sitting between them. This CDR3 contains 19 residues. Germline V gene sequence: CDR1 MGHRA, CDR2 YSYEKL. Here the CDR3 DNA reads TGCGCCAGCAGCCAACCTGGGGGGGCTTGGACTTCGAACACCGGGGAGCTGTTTTCT. Protein product: CASSQPGGAWTSNTGELFS.

In this sample, this clone turned up many times. V and J are TRBV5-1 and TRBJ2-7; 8 bases agree with TRBD1. CDR1 and CDR2 (germline): SGHRS, YFSETQ. The CDR3 length is 14 residues. V dropped 2 bases and J dropped 7; count of bases not matched to a gene: 8. The CDR3 loop reads CASSFYQGAGEQYF. CDR3 DNA: TGCGCCAGCAGCTTCTACCAGGGGGCGGGGGAGCAGTACTTC.

This clone came up many times. This sequence joins TRBV27 and TRBJ2-7; TRBD2 matches at 12 bases. Germline CDR1 is MNHEY and CDR2 is SMNVEV (reference sequence). With 4 bases clipped from V and 3 bases from J, the junction kept 10 bases outside the gene matches. The CDR3 sequence is 17 residues long. The CDR3 DNA is TGTGCCAGCAGTTCCCGGACTAGCGGGACATACTACTACGAGCAGTACTTC. Protein sequence: CASSSRTSGTYYYEQYF.